What follows is one T cell receptor beta chain and its context. This clonotype was counted only a few times. Which antigen it targets is not known. Qualities for individual bases were not recorded, and no much larger clone is one base off. Sequencing relied on an Illumina NovaSeq 6000. TCRalpha and TCRbeta cDNA libraries were constructed by 5'RACE with constant-segment primers, with sample barcodes and unique molecular identifiers being introduced. Trizol reagent was used to extract RNA from every sample. The libraries were amplified in two PCR steps, and the second step added a second sample barcode and Illumina TruSeq adapters. Sequencing of libraries was performed on an Illumina NovaSeq with 2 x 150 bp paired-end reads. The source study handled its data this way. Demultiplexing of reads and collapsing into UMI-guided consensus sequences were performed with migec v1.2.7. Using mixcr v2.1.11, the UMI consensuses were aligned to TRA and TRB V and J templates and assembled into clonotypes. A clonotype was counted as expanded or contracted only if both edgeR and NoisET called the change significant, with noise models trained on biological replicates. For edgeR calls, the cutoffs were a false discovery rate-adjusted p below 0.01 and a log2 fold-change threshold of 1. As an exploratory analysis of dynamics, max-normalized trajectories of the 1000 most abundant clonotypes were examined with PCA combined with hierarchical clustering. Separately sequenced CD4+ and CD8+ repertoires were used to assign the CD4 or CD8 phenotype of responding clones. The public reads were reanalyzed by TCRdb: fastp trimming at Q25, MiXCR alignment, in-frame beta chains only. Identical CDR3 protein sequences are pooled into one entry, listed with their most common genes and DNA. TCRdb, not the original authors, processed these V and J calls. Recorded for this sample are under 450,000 distinct CDR3 sequences; 20% to 25% of them occurred a single time. Roughly 21% of the sample goes to the ten largest clones.

The data derive from a study of T-cell memory formation after mild COVID-19 (TCRdb year 2021). Describing the broader study: TCR sequence clusters from the two donors were largely donor specific. Longitudinal TCRalpha and TCRbeta repertoire sequencing tracked T-cell clones expanding and contracting after mild COVID-19 in a couple of donors. Two young, previously healthy adult volunteers made up the cohort, one male and one female. Study-level results and caveats: Some responding clones were detected in pre-infection memory, suggesting pre-existing cross-reactive memory T cells joined the SARS-CoV-2 response. SARS-CoV-2 specificity of the second-wave clones peaking on day 37 was not confirmed. Only two mild cases were covered in the study, and larger cohorts including severe cases with pre-infection samples were considered necessary. Balanced CD4/CD8 phenotypes were observed for clones contracting from day 15 to 85, whereas a bias towards CD4+ was observed for a second wave of clones expanding from day 15 to 37. Contracting CD4+ clones turned up mainly in the CM and EM memory subsets, whereas EMRA was where CD8+ clones were enriched.

Trimming accounts for 2 bases at V and 5 bases at J, while the number of junction bases matched to no gene is 6. The germline V gene provides CDR1 SGHTA and CDR2 FQGNSA. Including cysteine and phenylalanine, the CDR3 has 16 amino acids. Solely the CDR3 DNA is kept, with 48 bases framed from the first base. Ficoll-Paque density gradient centrifugation was the method used to isolate PBMCs. The clonotype comes from a man younger than 35 who had mild COVID-19 (a few samples of this study predate the infection). The sample titles of this study are shuffled in the database, so cell type and time point are left out; the donor was told from shared clones. Sequencing used PBMCs or a T cell subset sorted from them (not recorded which). The chain is encoded by TRBV7-2 joined to TRBJ2-2, with TRBD1 identical over 9 junction bases. The sequenced DNA is TGTGCCAGCAGCTTAAACAGGGGGCGCAGGACCGGGGAGCTGTTTTTT. Translated, it gives CASSLNRGRRTGELFF. The variable domain in full, with residues beyond the CDR3 obtained from the reference TRBV7-2 and TRBJ2-2 genes, is GAGVSQSPSNKVTEKGKDVELRCDPISGHTALYWYRQSLGQGLEFLIYFQGNSAPDKSGLPSDRFSAERTGGSVSTLTIQRTQQEDSAVYLCASSLNRGRRTGELFFGEGSRLTVL.